This TCR beta chain came from a study of blood T cells in healthy people across ages. Study-level points and caveats: Naive T cell percentage and TCR beta diversity correlated strongly.

The CDR3 sequence is 15 residues long. The germline V and J ends were trimmed by 8 bases and 0 bases, with 16 bases remaining between them. Germline V gene data show CDR1 as MNHEY and CDR2 as SVGEGT. Each donor gave 9.5 to 10 milliliters of peripheral blood. On this clonotype: The antigen is unknown.

Sample-barcoded 5' priming and a J-beta primer mix drove a second PCR of 7 to 11 cycles. All samples yielded 3 million or more CDR3-containing paired-end reads. MiXCR was run by TCRdb on the 5' RACE reads, yielding one entry per CDR3 protein. The repertoire holds 850,000 or so distinct CDR3 sequences, 29% seen once, with around a sixth in the top ten. Sequences were obtained from blood. V gene TRBV6-2 or TRBV6-3 combines with J gene TRBJ1-1; possible D gene TRBD1, 5 bases. This TCR was sampled from a woman of 80 years or more in good health. Written as DNA, the CDR3 is TGTGCCAGCGGGGTTAGGGACCGAGTGAACACTGAAGCTTTCTTT. Amino acid sequence: CASGVRDRVNTEAFF.